This TCR beta chain was identified during a study of early T cells in non-severe SARS-CoV-2 infection. Study-wide context: It was bulk RNA from unsorted whole blood that was sequenced, and the chains were unpaired. Broader study findings: VDJdb matching, biased toward anti-spike CD8 responses, missed private and CD4 specificities.

Points on this clonotype: The antigen remains undetermined.

V shed 3 bases and J 3 bases; nucleotides not matched to a gene: 9. This CDR3 has 16 residues. The germline gives CDR1 DFQATT, CDR2 SNEGSKA (reference sequence). In the library, individual cDNA molecules carried attached unique molecular identifiers. Using its own MiXCR run on the 5' RACE reads, TCRdb lists one record per CDR3 protein. The data hold about 110,000 distinct CDR3 sequences, with 9.5% to 13% observed a single time. The TCR originated in an adult who was a healthcare worker with PCR-confirmed SARS-CoV-2 infection or an uninfected control (not recorded which). The sample consisted of whole blood. The chain combines TRBV20-1 with TRBJ1-4, with 8 bases identical to TRBD1. The CDR3 sequence is CSASRGRDRPNEKLFF. CDR3 DNA: TGCAGTGCTAGCAGAGGTCGGGACAGGCCTAATGAAAAACTGTTTTTT.